Below, 17 T cell receptor beta chains from the same sample are listed, as sequenced in a study of tumor and adjacent non-tumor tissue in lung cancer. A modified ARM-PCR protocol with three rounds of nested PCR amplified TCRbeta. TCRdb called the multiplex PCR reads again in MiXCR, with one record for every CDR3 protein. The repertoire includes about 93,000 distinct CDR3 sequences, 67% of them detected once, and about 17% sits in the top ten. This sample's RNA came from whole unsorted tissue. Sequences were obtained from lung tumor tissue. Every receptor here comes from a man aged 60 to 75 with non-small cell lung cancer.

This clonotype was counted once. One end of the junction is discordant with germline, which a read error may explain. The chain joins TRBV7-9 to TRBJ2-7; 9 nucleotides line up with TRBD2. The germline V gene has CDR1 SEHNR and CDR2 FQNEAQ (reference sequence). The length of the CDR3 is 16 residues. For the CDR3, the DNA is TGTGCCGGCAGCTTAGAAGGGACTAGCTGGGTGAGCGAGCAGTACTTC. Protein product: CAGSLEGTSWVSEQYF.

About this clonotype itself: The junction does not match germline at one end; this may be a read error. V usage is TRBV12-3 or TRBV12-4 and J usage is TRBJ2-2; D remains ambiguous. CDR3 length equals 13 residues. This CDR3 reads CDSSAQNTGELFF. DNA for the CDR3: TGTGACAGCAGTGCCCAAAACACAGGGGAGCTGTTTTTT.

Many counts were recorded for this clonotype. The chain joins TRBV7-8 to TRBJ1-1; D not resolved. CDR3 length: 18 amino acids. V shed 0 bases and J shed 1 base, with 18 bases lying between them. Germline V CDR1 and CDR2: SGHVS, FQNEAQ. Here the CDR3 reads CASSLALGTEFSNTEAFF. The CDR3 DNA is TGTGCCAGCAGCTTAGCTTTGGGTACCGAGTTTTCGAACACTGAAGCTTTCTTT.

With respect to this clonotype: The junction and the germline gene differ at one end; a read error may be behind it. V gene TRBV12-3 or TRBV12-4 combines with J gene TRBJ1-5; unclear D gene. This CDR3 has 14 amino acids. The CDR3 DNA sequence: TGTGCCAGCAGTTTTGGCATTCACAATCAGCCCCATCGTTTT. This sequence encodes CASSFGIHNQPHRF.

On this clonotype itself: This may come from a read error, since a much larger clone is one base off. The genes are TRBV5-1 and TRBJ2-5; 9 bases fit TRBD2. Looked up from germline, CDR1 is SGHRS and CDR2 is YFSETQ. This CDR3 region has 15 residues. With V trimmed by 0 bases and J by 7 bases, 7 bases remained unmatched. The CDR3 bases are TGCGCCAGCAGCTTGGAGGCGGGAGGGTCAGTGACCCAGTACTTC. Translating it yields CASSLEAGGSVTQYF. The whole variable domain, filled in from reference TRBV5-1 and TRBJ2-5, reads KAGVTQTPRYLIKTRGQQVTLSCSPISGHRSVSWYQQTPGQGLQFLFEYFSETQRNKGNFPGRFSGRQFSNSRSEMNVSTLELGDSALYLCASSLEAGGSVTQYFGPGTRLLVL.

The V gene is TRBV29-1, the J gene TRBJ1-1; possible D gene TRBD1, 6 bases. CDR3 length equals 20 residues. In germline, CDR1 is SQVTM, CDR2 ANQGSEA. Trimming shortened V by 8 bases and J by 7 bases, and 41 bases separated the two germline ends. The CDR3 sequence: CSTKDLGLVWGARDPVEAFF. The CDR3, as DNA: TGCAGCACTAAAGATCTGGGTTTGGTGTGGGGGGCGCGAGATCCTGTTGAAGCTTTCTTT.

This chain connects TRBV4-2 to TRBJ2-3; D possibly matches TRBD1 or TRBD2 (6 bases each). This CDR3 has 17 residues. Trimming took 1 base from V and 11 from J, leaving 25 bases between them. CDR1 and CDR2 from the germline V gene are LGHNA and YNFKEQ. The CDR3 coding sequence is TGTGCCAGCAGCCAAGCCTTAGGGGGACTGGCGGGAAATAAGCAGTATTTT. It encodes CASSQALGGLAGNKQYF.

Note on this clonotype: A much larger clone sits a single nucleotide away, making a read error possible. For the CDR3, the DNA is TGTGCCAGCAGCCAAGTGGCGTTGGGAACTAATGGAAAACTGTTTTTT. It translates to CASSQVALGTNGKLFF. The chain links TRBV4-2 to TRBJ1-4, with D unresolved. The CDR3 is made up of 16 amino acids. CDR1 LGHNA and CDR2 YNFKEQ come from the germline V gene.

Turning to this clonotype: Lacking the conserved final phenylalanine or tryptophan, this CDR3 likely reflects a read error. Because the CDR3's place on the DNA is in doubt, the DNA is left out and the CDR3 is given as listed by TCRdb. This chain's CDR3 is CASSTAGQGRYEQYL. The chain has TRBV11-1 and TRBJ2-7; the D segment call TRBD1 is taken from the table without a DNA check. The CDR3 numbers 15 amino acids, ends counted. CDR1 is SGHAT and CDR2 is FQDESV in the germline V gene (reference sequence).

A word on this clonotype: In this CDR3 the conserved last residue, phenylalanine or tryptophan, is missing, so a read error is likely. CDR3 nucleotides: TGCAGGGTTGAAAGGGTGGGTCTACCTCAAGAGACCCAGTACTTA. This translates into CRVERVGLPQETQYL. The chain joins TRBV29-1 to TRBJ2-5; no clear D. This CDR3 comprises 15 residues. Germline V CDR1 and CDR2: SQVTM, ANQGSEA.

The chain links TRBV12-3 or TRBV12-4 to TRBJ1-5; D is perhaps TRBD1 (5 bases). The CDR3 consists of 12 residues. V lost 6 bases to trimming and J lost 12 bases, with 15 bases between them. The CDR3 reads CASRPGRGSQHF. CDR3 in DNA: TGTGCCAGCAGACCGGGGAGGGGCAGCCAGCATTTT.

This sequence joins TRBV4-2 and TRBJ2-7; D is undetermined. This CDR3 is built from 16 residues. CDR1 and CDR2 (germline): LGHNA, YNFKEQ. V was trimmed by 0 bases and J by 0 bases, leaving 12 bases between them. CDR3 sequence: CASSQDASGISYEQYF. The CDR3 coding sequence is TGTGCCAGCAGCCAAGATGCTAGTGGGATCTCCTACGAGCAGTACTTC.

The table lists this clonotype with a count of one. This sequence joins TRBV12-3 or TRBV12-4 and TRBJ2-2; maybe TRBD1 (5 bases). V shed 7 bases and J shed 6 bases, with 21 bases lying between them. The CDR3 contains 16 residues. CDR3 in DNA: TGTGCCAGCATTATGCAGAGTCAGGGATACGCCGGGGAGCTGTTTTTT. Its translation: CASIMQSQGYAGELFF.

This clonotype has a count of ten or more. This chain uses TRBV5-1 with TRBJ2-4; D is unclear. Looked up from germline, CDR1 is SGHRS and CDR2 is YFSETQ. The CDR3 consists of 13 residues. Trimming took off 0 bases at V and 7 bases at J, with 8 bases between the two ends. As DNA, the CDR3 is TGCGCCAGCAGCTTGGTAGGGTGGAACATTCAGTACTTC. Its translation: CASSLVGWNIQYF.

Details on this clonotype: A much larger clone sits a single nucleotide away, making a read error possible. The chain is built from TRBV6-2 or TRBV6-3 and TRBJ1-3; perhaps TRBD1 as D (6 bases). The CDR3 consists of 14 residues. CDR1 and CDR2 (germline): MNHEY, SVGEGT. As DNA, the CDR3 is TGTACCACGAGGGACACTCTCTCTGGAAACACCATATATTTT. Encoded protein: CTTRDTLSGNTIYF.

This clonotype was detected only a few times. Being one base from a much bigger clone, this may be a read error. This sequence joins TRBV6-5 and TRBJ1-2, with D tentatively TRBD1 (6 bases). The length of the CDR3 is 13 residues. The germline gives CDR1 MNHEY, CDR2 SVGAGI. CDR3 bases: TGTTCCAGCAGCCGCGCAGGGGAACATGGCTACACCTTC. Translated: CSSSRAGEHGYTF.

For this clonotype: A read error may be the cause here, since a much bigger clone is one base away. The chain joins TRBV6-1 to TRBJ2-5; no clear D gene. The CDR3 covers 15 residues. The germline CDR1 and CDR2 sequences are MNHNS and SASEGT. CDR3 sequence (DNA): TGTACCAGCAGTGAAGAAGGTCTAGTGGGAGAGACCCAGTACTTC. Protein: CTSSEEGLVGETQYF.